What follows is one T cell receptor (beta chain) and its context. Antigen: not known. Treatment: 15 Gy SBRT to primary tumor, nephrectomy 4 weeks later. Profiled with immunoSEQ multiplex PCR; TCRdb holds only in-frame clones, not every one. The profile shows tens of thousands of clones, around 52% of them singletons. Trimming stripped 4 bases from V and 2 bases from J, with 12 bases between. The germline V gene has CDR1 SNHLY and CDR2 FYNNEI. This CDR3 spans 14 amino acids. This record comes from a study of radiation and T cells in renal cell carcinoma. General observations from the study: In nephrectomy-only tumors, top 100 clonotypes averaged around 45%, versus roughly 54% irradiated.

The TCR comes from a woman in her forties or fifties with renal cell carcinoma. Sequencing used tumor tissue, obtained from a patient whose treatment included radiotherapy and nephrectomy. The chain employs TRBV2 and TRBJ2-7, with D perhaps matching TRBD1 (6 bases). This CDR3 is CASSVQGSTYEQYF. DNA for the CDR3: TGTGCCAGCAGTGTTCAGGGGTCCACCTACGAGCAGTACTTC.